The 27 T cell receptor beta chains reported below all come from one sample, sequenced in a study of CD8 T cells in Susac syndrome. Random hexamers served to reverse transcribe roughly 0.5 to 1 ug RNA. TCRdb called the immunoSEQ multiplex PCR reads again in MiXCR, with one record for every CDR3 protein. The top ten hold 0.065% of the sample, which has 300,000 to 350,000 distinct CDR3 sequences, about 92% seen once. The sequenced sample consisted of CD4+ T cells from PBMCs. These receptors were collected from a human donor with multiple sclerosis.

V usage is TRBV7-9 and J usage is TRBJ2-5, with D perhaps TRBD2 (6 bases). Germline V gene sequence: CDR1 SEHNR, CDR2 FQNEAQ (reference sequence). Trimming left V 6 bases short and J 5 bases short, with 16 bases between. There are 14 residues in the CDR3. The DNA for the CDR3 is TGTGCCAGCAGACTACTAGCTGCGGGGGAGACCCAGTACTTC. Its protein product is CASRLLAAGETQYF.

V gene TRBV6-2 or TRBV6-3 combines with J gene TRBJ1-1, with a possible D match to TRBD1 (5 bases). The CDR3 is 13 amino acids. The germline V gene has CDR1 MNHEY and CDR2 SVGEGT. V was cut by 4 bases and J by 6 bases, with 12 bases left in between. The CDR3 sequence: CASSLGGAPEAFF. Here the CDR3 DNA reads TGTGCCAGCAGTTTGGGAGGGGCCCCTGAAGCTTTCTTT.

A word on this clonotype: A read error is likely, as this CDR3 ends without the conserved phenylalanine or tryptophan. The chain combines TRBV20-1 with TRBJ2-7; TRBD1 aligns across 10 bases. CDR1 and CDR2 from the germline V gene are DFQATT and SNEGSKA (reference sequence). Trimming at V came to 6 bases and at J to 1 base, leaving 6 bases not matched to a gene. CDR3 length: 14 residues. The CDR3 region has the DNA TGCAGTGCCATAGACAGGGGGCGATCCTACGAGCAGTACTCC. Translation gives CSAIDRGRSYEQYS.

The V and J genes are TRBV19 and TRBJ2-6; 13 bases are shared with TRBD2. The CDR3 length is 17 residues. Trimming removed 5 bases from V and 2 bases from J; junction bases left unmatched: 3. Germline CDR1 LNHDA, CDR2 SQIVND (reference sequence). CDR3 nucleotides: TGTGCCAGTAGTCCCGGGACTAGCGGGACTGGGGCCAACGTCCTGACTTTC. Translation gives CASSPGTSGTGANVLTF.

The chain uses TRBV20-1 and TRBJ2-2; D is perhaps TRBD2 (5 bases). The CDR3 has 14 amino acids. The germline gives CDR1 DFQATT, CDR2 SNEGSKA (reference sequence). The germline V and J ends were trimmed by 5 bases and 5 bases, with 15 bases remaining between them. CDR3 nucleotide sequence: TGCAGTGCTCAAAAAGAGGGCCCGACCGGGGAGCTGTTTTTT. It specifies CSAQKEGPTGELFF.

In nucleotides, the CDR3 is TGTGCCAGCAGCACCACCGGGACTTCTTACGAGCAGTACTTC. Translating gives CASSTTGTSYEQYF. The chain has TRBV9 and TRBJ2-7; maybe TRBD2 (6 bases). Germline V lookup: CDR1 SGDLS, CDR2 YYNGEE. This CDR3 spans 14 amino acids. V lost 4 bases, J lost 4 bases, and 15 bases lay in between. The whole variable domain, filled in from reference TRBV9 and TRBJ2-7, reads DSGVTQTPKHLITATGQRVTLRCSPRSGDLSVYWYQQSLDQGLQFLIQYYNGEERAKGNILERFSAQQFPDLHSELNLSSLELGDSALYFCASSTTGTSYEQYFGPGTRLTVT.

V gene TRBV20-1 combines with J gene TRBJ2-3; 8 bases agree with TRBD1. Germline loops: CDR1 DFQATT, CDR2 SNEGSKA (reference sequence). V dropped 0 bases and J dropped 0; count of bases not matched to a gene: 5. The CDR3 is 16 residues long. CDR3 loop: CSARDPDRGSTDTQYF. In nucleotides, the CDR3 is TGCAGTGCTAGAGATCCCGACAGGGGTAGCACAGATACGCAGTATTTT.

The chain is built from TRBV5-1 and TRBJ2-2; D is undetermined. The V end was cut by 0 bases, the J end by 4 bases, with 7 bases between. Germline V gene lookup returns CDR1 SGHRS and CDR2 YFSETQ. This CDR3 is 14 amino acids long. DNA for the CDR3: TGCGCCAGCAGCTTGGACAGCCTCACCGGGGAGCTGTTTTTT. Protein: CASSLDSLTGELFF. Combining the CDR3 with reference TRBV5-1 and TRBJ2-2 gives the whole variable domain KAGVTQTPRYLIKTRGQQVTLSCSPISGHRSVSWYQQTPGQGLQFLFEYFSETQRNKGNFPGRFSGRQFSNSRSEMNVSTLELGDSALYLCASSLDSLTGELFFGEGSRLTVL.

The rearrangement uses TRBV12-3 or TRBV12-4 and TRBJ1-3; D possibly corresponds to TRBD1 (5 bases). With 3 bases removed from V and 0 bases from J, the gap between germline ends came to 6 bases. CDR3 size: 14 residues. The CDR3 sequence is CASSFGTSGNTIYF. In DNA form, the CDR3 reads TGTGCCAGCAGTTTTGGGACCTCTGGAAACACCATATATTTT.

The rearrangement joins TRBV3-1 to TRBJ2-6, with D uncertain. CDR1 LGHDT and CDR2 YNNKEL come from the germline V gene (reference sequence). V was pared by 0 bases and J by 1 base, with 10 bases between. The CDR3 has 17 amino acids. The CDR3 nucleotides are TGTGCCAGCAGCCAAGACCTGGACGTATCTGGGGCCAACGTCCTGACTTTC. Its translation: CASSQDLDVSGANVLTF.

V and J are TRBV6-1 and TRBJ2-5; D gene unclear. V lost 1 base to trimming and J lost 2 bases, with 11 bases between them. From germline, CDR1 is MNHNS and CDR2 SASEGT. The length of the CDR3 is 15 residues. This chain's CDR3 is CASSEGVARQETQYF. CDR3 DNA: TGTGCCAGCAGTGAAGGAGTAGCTAGACAAGAGACCCAGTACTTC.

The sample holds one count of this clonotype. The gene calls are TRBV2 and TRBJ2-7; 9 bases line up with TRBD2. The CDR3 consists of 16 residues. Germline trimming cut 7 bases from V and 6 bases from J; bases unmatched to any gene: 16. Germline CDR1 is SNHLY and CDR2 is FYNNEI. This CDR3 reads CASTIRARGGPREQYF. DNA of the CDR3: TGTGCCAGCACGATTCGGGCGCGGGGGGGACCGCGCGAGCAGTACTTC.

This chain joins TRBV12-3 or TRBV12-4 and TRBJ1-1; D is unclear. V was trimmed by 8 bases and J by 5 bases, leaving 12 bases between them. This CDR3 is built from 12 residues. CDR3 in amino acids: CASGSRGTEAFF. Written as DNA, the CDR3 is TGTGCCAGCGGGTCGCGAGGGACTGAAGCTTTCTTT.

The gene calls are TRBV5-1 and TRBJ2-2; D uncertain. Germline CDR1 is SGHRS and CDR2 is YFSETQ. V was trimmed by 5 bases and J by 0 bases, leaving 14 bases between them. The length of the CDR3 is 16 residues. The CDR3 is CASSWAGQSNTGELFF. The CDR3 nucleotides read TGCGCCAGCAGTTGGGCAGGTCAATCGAACACCGGGGAGCTGTTTTTT.

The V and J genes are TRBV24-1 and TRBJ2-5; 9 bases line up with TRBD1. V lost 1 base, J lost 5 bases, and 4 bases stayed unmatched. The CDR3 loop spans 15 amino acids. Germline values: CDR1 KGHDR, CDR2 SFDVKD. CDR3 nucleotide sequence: TGTGCCACCAGTGATTTCGGGACAGGGTTGGAGACCCAGTACTTC. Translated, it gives CATSDFGTGLETQYF.

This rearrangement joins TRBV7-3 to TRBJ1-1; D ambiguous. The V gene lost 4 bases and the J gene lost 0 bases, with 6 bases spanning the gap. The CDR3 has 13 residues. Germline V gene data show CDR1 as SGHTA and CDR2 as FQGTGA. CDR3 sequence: CASSSLLNTEAFF. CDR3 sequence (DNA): TGTGCCAGCAGCTCTCTCTTGAACACTGAAGCTTTCTTT. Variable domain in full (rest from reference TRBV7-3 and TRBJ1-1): GAGVSQTPSNKVTEKGKYVELRCDPISGHTALYWYRQSLGQGPEFLIYFQGTGAADDSGLPNDRFFAVRPEGSVSTLKIQRTERGDSAVYLCASSSLLNTEAFFGQGTRLTVV.

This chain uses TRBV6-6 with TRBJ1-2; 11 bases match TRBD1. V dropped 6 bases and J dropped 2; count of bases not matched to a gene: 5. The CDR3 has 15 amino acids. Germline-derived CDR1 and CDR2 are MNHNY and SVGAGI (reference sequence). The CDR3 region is CASRARDRGNYGYTF. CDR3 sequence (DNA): TGTGCCAGCAGGGCCCGGGACAGGGGGAACTATGGCTACACCTTC.

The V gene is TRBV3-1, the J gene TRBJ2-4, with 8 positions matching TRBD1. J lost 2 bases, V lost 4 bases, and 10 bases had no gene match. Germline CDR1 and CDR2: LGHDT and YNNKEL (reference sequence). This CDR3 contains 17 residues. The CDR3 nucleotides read TGTGCCAGCAGCCCAGGGGACAGGCGATATTCCAAAAACATTCAGTACTTC. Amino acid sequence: CASSPGDRRYSKNIQYF.

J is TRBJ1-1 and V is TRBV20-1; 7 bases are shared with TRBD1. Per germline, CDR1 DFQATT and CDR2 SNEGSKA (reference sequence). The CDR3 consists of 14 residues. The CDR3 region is CSAVGGTVNTEAFF. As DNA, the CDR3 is TGCAGCGCCGTAGGGGGGACAGTGAACACTGAAGCTTTCTTT.

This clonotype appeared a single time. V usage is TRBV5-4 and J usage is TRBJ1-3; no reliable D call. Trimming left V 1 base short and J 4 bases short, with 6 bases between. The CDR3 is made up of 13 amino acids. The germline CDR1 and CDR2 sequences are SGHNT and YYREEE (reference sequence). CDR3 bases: TGTGCCAGCAGCTTGATCGACGGAAACACCATATATTTT. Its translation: CASSLIDGNTIYF.

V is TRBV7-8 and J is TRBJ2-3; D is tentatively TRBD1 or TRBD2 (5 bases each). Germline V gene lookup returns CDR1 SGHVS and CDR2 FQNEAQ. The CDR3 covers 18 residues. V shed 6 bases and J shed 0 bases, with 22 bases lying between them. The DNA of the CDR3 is TGTGCCAGCAGTCTGATACTAAGCCGGGACCCTAGCACAGATACGCAGTATTTT. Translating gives CASSLILSRDPSTDTQYF. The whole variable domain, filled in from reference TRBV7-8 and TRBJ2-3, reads GAGVSQSPRYKVAKRGQDVALRCDPISGHVSLFWYQQALGQGPEFLTYFQNEAQLDKSGLPSDRFFAERPEGSVSTLKIQRTQQEDSAVYLCASSLILSRDPSTDTQYFGPGTRLTVL.

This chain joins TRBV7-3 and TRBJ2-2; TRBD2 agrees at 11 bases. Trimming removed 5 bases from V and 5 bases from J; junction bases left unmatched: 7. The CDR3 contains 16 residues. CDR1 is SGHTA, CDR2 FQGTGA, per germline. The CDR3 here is CASSPILAGATGELFF. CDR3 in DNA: TGTGCCAGCAGCCCTATACTAGCGGGAGCGACCGGGGAGCTGTTTTTT.

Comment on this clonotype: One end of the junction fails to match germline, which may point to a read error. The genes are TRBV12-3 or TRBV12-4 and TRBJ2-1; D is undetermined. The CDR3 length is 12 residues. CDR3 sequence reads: CASSPDGRAQSF. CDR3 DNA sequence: TGTGCCAGCAGCCCCGATGGTCGGGCGCAGAGCTTC.

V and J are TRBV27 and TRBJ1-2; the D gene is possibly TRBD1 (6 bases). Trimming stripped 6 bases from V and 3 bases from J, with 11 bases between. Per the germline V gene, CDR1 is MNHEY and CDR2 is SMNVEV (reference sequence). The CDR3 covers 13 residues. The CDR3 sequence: CASSLDRYYGYTF. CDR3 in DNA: TGTGCCAGCAGCCTCGACAGGTACTATGGCTACACCTTC.

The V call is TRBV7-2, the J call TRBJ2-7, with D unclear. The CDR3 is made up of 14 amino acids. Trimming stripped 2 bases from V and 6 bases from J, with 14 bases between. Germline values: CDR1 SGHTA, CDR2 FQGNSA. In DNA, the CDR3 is TGTGCCAGCAGCTTAATGAGGACCTTCGGCGAGCAGTACTTC. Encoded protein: CASSLMRTFGEQYF.

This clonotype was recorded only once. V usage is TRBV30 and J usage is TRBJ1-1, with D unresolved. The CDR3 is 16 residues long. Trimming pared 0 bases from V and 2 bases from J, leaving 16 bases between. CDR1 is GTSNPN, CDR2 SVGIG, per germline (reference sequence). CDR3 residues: CAWSVRSLRANTEAFF. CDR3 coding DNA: TGTGCCTGGAGTGTCCGGAGTTTACGGGCCAACACTGAAGCTTTCTTT. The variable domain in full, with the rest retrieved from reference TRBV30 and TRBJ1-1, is SQTIHQWPATLVQPVGSPLSLECTVEGTSNPNLYWYRQAAGRGLQLLFYSVGIGQISSEVPQNLSASRPQDRQFILSSKKLLLSDSGFYLCAWSVRSLRANTEAFFGQGTRLTVV.

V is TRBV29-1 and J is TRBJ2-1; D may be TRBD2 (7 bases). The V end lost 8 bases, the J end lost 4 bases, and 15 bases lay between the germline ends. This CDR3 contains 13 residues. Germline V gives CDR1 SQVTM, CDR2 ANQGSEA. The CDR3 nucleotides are TGCAGCTCGAGGGGGGGAGGATACAATGAGCAGTTCTTC. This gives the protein CSSRGGGYNEQFF.